A selection of T cell receptor beta chains follows, all from one sample in a study of blood T cell repertoires in COVID-19. Assay used: immunoSEQ multiplex PCR; TCRdb lists only in-frame clones, some missing. The sample holds around 130,000 clones, roughly four fifths seen once. The sequencing input was PBMCs or T cells enriched from blood (not recorded which). All receptors derive from a man younger than 40 who had recovered from COVID-19. Each CDR3 is given with its conserved first and last residue. A D gene is named only where the DNA matches it firmly. Size is stated for part of the rows, as once, few or many counts, or as a class when the clone is expanded.

D: .; J: TRBJ2-3; size: .; V: TRBV5-1; CDR3: CASSLSGAVYTDTQYF; DNA: TGCGCCAGCAGCCTAAGCGGAGCGGTCTACACAGATACGCAGTATTTT
D: TRBD1; J: TRBJ1-5; size: .; V: TRBV2; CDR3: CASTALTGPPHF; DNA: TGTGCCAGCACCGCTCTGACAGGGCCGCCGCATTTT
D: .; J: TRBJ1-5; size: once; V: TRBV12-3/TRBV12-4; CDR3: CASTYRDQPQHF; DNA: TGTGCCAGCACATACCGAGATCAGCCCCAGCATTTT
D: .; J: TRBJ1-1; size: .; V: TRBV2; CDR3: CASSVQENTEAFF; DNA: TGTGCCAGCAGTGTACAGGAGAACACTGAAGCTTTCTTT
D: TRBD2; J: TRBJ2-3; size: .; V: TRBV27; CDR3: CASATSGGVLGTQYF; DNA: TGTGCCAGCGCCACTAGCGGGGGGGTATTGGGGACGCAGTATTTT
D: TRBD1; J: TRBJ2-1; size: .; V: TRBV11-2; CDR3: CASSHPDRGPNEQFF; DNA: TGTGCCAGCAGCCATCCGGACAGGGGGCCTAATGAGCAGTTCTTC
D: .; J: TRBJ2-1; size: .; V: TRBV10-2; CDR3: CASSVSGGLNSYNEQFF; DNA: TGCGCCAGCAGTGTGTCCGGGGGACTTAACTCCTACAATGAGCAGTTCTTC
D: TRBD1; J: TRBJ1-2; size: once; V: TRBV10-2; CDR3: CASTGTGFHYGYTF; DNA: TGCGCCAGCACCGGGACAGGGTTTCACTATGGCTACACCTTC
D: .; J: TRBJ2-1; size: few; V: TRBV5-4; CDR3: CASSFPGWSDGEQFF; DNA: TGTGCCAGCAGCTTCCCAGGGTGGTCGGATGGTGAGCAGTTCTTC
D: .; J: TRBJ2-2; size: .; V: TRBV12-3/TRBV12-4; CDR3: CASSLFAGELFF; DNA: TGTGCCAGCAGTCTCTTCGCCGGGGAGCTGTTTTTT
D: .; J: TRBJ2-7; size: .; V: TRBV6-5; CDR3: CASIYIGEQYF; DNA: TGTGCCAGCATTTACATCGGCGAGCAGTACTTC
D: .; J: TRBJ1-1; size: .; V: TRBV25-1; CDR3: CATTRGNTEAFF; DNA: TGTGCCACGACGCGAGGGAACACTGAAGCTTTCTTT
D: .; J: TRBJ2-7; size: .; V: TRBV5-1; CDR3: CASSLVGGSSYEQYF; DNA: TGCGCCAGCAGCTTGGTTGGCGGTAGCTCCTACGAGCAGTACTTC
D: .; J: TRBJ2-1; size: .; V: TRBV12-5; CDR3: CASGGLDEQFF; DNA: TGTGCTAGTGGTGGGCTGGATGAGCAGTTCTTC
D: .; J: TRBJ1-1; size: .; V: TRBV7-9; CDR3: CASSLWEGGRVTEAFF; DNA: TGTGCCAGCAGCTTATGGGAAGGGGGGAGGGTTACTGAAGCTTTCTTT
D: .; J: TRBJ1-5; size: once; V: TRBV28; CDR3: CASNGGYRSNQPQHF; DNA: TGTGCCAGCAATGGAGGGTACCGGAGCAATCAGCCCCAGCATTTT
D: .; J: TRBJ2-7; size: .; V: TRBV7-3; CDR3: CASSLTSGSESEQYF; DNA: TGTGCCAGCAGCTTAACATCCGGGAGTGAATCCGAGCAGTACTTC
D: .; J: TRBJ1-1; size: .; V: TRBV18; CDR3: CASSPDWARGTEAFF; DNA: TGTGCCAGCTCACCAGATTGGGCCAGGGGCACTGAAGCTTTCTTT
D: TRBD1; J: TRBJ2-1; size: .; V: TRBV30; CDR3: CAWSVRKTPGQGKNEQFF; DNA: TGTGCCTGGAGTGTTCGCAAAACCCCGGGACAGGGTAAGAATGAGCAGTTCTTC
D: .; J: TRBJ1-5; size: .; V: TRBV4-1; CDR3: CASSQELGNQPQHF; DNA: TGCGCCAGCAGCCAAGAACTAGGGAACCAGCCCCAGCATTTT
D: TRBD2; J: TRBJ2-3; size: .; V: TRBV3-1/TRBV3-2; CDR3: CASSQDPLIAGVHTDTQYF; DNA: TGTGCCAGCAGCCAAGACCCCCTAATAGCGGGGGTACATACAGATACGCAGTATTTT
D: TRBD1; J: TRBJ1-2; size: .; V: TRBV6-5; CDR3: CASSFRQGGYTF; DNA: TGTGCCAGCAGCTTCCGACAGGGAGGCTACACCTTC
D: .; J: TRBJ2-5; size: .; V: TRBV24-1; CDR3: CAATQGQETQYF; DNA: TGTGCCGCGACTCAGGGTCAGGAGACCCAGTACTTC
D: TRBD1; J: TRBJ1-2; size: .; V: TRBV5-1; CDR3: CASSGGQGYGYTF; DNA: TGCGCCAGCAGTGGTGGACAGGGCTATGGCTACACCTTC
D: TRBD1; J: TRBJ1-1; size: few; V: TRBV19; CDR3: CASSAGGRPGTEAFF; DNA: TGTGCCAGTAGTGCAGGGGGACGACCGGGCACTGAAGCTTTCTTT
D: .; J: TRBJ1-1; size: .; V: TRBV27; CDR3: CASSLRGLSIGTEAFF; DNA: TGTGCCAGCAGTTTACGCGGCCTTAGTATAGGCACTGAAGCTTTCTTT
D: TRBD2; J: TRBJ2-1; size: once; V: TRBV7-2; CDR3: CASSFGGRAGEQFF; DNA: TGTGCCAGCAGCTTCGGCGGGAGGGCAGGTGAGCAGTTCTTC
D: TRBD2; J: TRBJ2-5; size: .; V: TRBV11-2; CDR3: CASSPDTSGRGETQYF; DNA: TGTGCCAGCAGCCCCGATACTAGCGGGAGAGGCGAGACCCAGTACTTC
D: .; J: TRBJ2-2; size: .; V: TRBV9; CDR3: CASSEDVAYGELFF; DNA: TGTGCCAGCAGCGAGGATGTAGCGTACGGGGAGCTGTTTTTT
D: .; J: TRBJ1-1; size: .; V: TRBV28; CDR3: CASSPGDFGKAFF; DNA: TGTGCCAGCAGCCCTGGGGACTTTGGCAAAGCTTTCTTT
D: .; J: TRBJ2-1; size: .; V: TRBV29-1; CDR3: CSGQNNEQFF; DNA: TGCAGCGGACAGAACAATGAGCAGTTCTTC
D: TRBD1; J: TRBJ2-1; size: once; V: TRBV11-2; CDR3: CASSFSTGSYNEQFF; DNA: TGTGCCAGCAGCTTCTCGACAGGGTCCTACAATGAGCAGTTCTTC
D: .; J: TRBJ1-2; size: .; V: TRBV7-9; CDR3: CASSPPWGGDGYTF; DNA: TGTGCCAGCAGCCCCCCGTGGGGCGGGGATGGCTACACCTTC
D: TRBD1; J: TRBJ1-1; size: .; V: TRBV7-8; CDR3: CASSGKTGGASEAFF; DNA: TGTGCCAGCAGCGGTAAAACAGGGGGCGCATCTGAAGCTTTCTTT
D: TRBD1; J: TRBJ1-2; size: .; V: TRBV2; CDR3: CASSERRQGLGYTF; DNA: TGTGCCAGCAGCGAGCGGAGACAGGGGTTGGGCTACACCTTC
D: .; J: TRBJ1-3; size: .; V: TRBV21-1; CDR3: CASSKEETGDGNTIYF; DNA: TGTGCCAGCAGCAAAGAGGAGACAGGGGACGGAAACACCATATATTTT
D: .; J: TRBJ1-6; size: .; V: TRBV11-2; CDR3: CASSSSSGGPLHF; DNA: TGTGCCAGCAGCTCCTCCTCGGGTGGTCCCCTCCACTTT
D: TRBD1; J: TRBJ2-5; size: .; V: TRBV29-1; CDR3: CSAKQGSGETQYF; DNA: TGCAGCGCGAAACAGGGGAGCGGTGAGACCCAGTACTTC
D: TRBD1; J: TRBJ1-1; size: .; V: TRBV10-2; CDR3: CASSEMLGTVNTEAFF; DNA: TGCGCCAGCAGTGAGATGCTTGGGACAGTGAACACTGAAGCTTTCTTT
D: .; J: TRBJ2-2; size: few; V: TRBV4-1; CDR3: CASSSKDNPGELFF; DNA: TGCGCCAGCAGCTCAAAGGACAATCCCGGGGAGCTGTTTTTT
D: .; J: TRBJ1-6; size: once; V: TRBV5-1; CDR3: CASRGTGRDSPLHF; DNA: TGCGCCAGCAGAGGAACAGGGAGGGATTCACCCCTCCACTTT
D: .; J: TRBJ2-5; size: .; V: TRBV18; CDR3: CATLSTGGETQYF; DNA: TGTGCCACTCTATCGACAGGTGGCGAGACCCAGTACTTC
D: TRBD2; J: TRBJ2-3; size: .; V: TRBV18; CDR3: CASSPTSGTVTDTQYF; DNA: TGTGCCAGCTCACCGACTAGCGGTACCGTCACAGATACGCAGTATTTT
D: TRBD1; J: TRBJ1-2; size: .; V: TRBV5-6; CDR3: CASSTDRDIDYGYTF; DNA: TGTGCCAGCAGTACCGACAGGGACATCGACTATGGCTACACCTTC
D: TRBD1; J: TRBJ1-1; size: .; V: TRBV12-3/TRBV12-4; CDR3: CASAGGLNTEAFF; DNA: TGTGCCAGCGCAGGGGGGCTGAACACTGAAGCTTTCTTT
D: TRBD1; J: TRBJ1-1; size: .; V: TRBV10-3; CDR3: CAISERGQRNTEAFF; DNA: TGTGCCATCAGTGAGAGGGGGCAGAGGAACACTGAAGCTTTCTTT
D: TRBD1; J: TRBJ2-3; size: few; V: TRBV2; CDR3: CASRGDRGQGTDTQYF; DNA: TGTGCCAGCAGGGGGGACAGGGGGCAAGGCACAGATACGCAGTATTTT
D: TRBD1; J: TRBJ1-2; size: .; V: TRBV19; CDR3: CASSGGGGGHYGYTF; DNA: TGTGCCAGTAGTGGTGGAGGAGGGGGCCACTATGGCTACACCTTC
D: .; J: TRBJ2-3; size: once; V: TRBV6-6; CDR3: CATHRGDTQYF; DNA: TGTGCCACCCACCGGGGAGATACGCAGTATTTT
D: .; J: TRBJ1-1; size: .; V: TRBV7-2; CDR3: CASSLRPGGTEAFF; DNA: TGTGCCAGCAGCTTAAGGCCGGGGGGCACTGAAGCTTTCTTT
D: .; J: TRBJ2-1; size: .; V: TRBV7-9; CDR3: CASSPLSSADSYNEQFF; DNA: TGTGCCAGCAGCCCCCTTTCATCGGCGGACTCCTACAATGAGCAGTTCTTC
D: .; J: TRBJ2-1; size: .; V: TRBV25-1; CDR3: CASSEYINEQFF; DNA: TGTGCCAGCAGTGAATATATCAATGAGCAGTTCTTC